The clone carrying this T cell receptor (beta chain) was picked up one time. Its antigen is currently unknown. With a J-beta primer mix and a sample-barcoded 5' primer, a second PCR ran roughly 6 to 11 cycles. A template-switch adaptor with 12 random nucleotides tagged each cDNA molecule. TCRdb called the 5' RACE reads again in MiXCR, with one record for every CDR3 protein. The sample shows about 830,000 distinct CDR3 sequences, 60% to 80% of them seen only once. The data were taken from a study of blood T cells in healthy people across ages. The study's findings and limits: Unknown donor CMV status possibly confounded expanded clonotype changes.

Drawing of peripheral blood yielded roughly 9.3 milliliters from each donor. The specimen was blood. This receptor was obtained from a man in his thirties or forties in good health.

CDR3 coding DNA: TGTGCCAGCTTAGCGGGGGCCAATGAGCAGTTCTTC. Translating gives CASLAGANEQFF. The chain employs TRBV6-2 or TRBV6-3 and TRBJ2-1; TRBD2 matches at 9 bases. Losses at the gene ends were 8 bases for V and 6 bases for J; bases not matched to a gene: 2. The CDR3 has 12 residues. Germline V gene sequence: CDR1 MNHEY, CDR2 SVGEGT.